This T cell receptor beta chain was profiled in a study of blood T cell repertoires in COVID-19. Study as a whole: There were acute and convalescent COVID-19 samples, and they came from the United States, Italy and Spain.

Clones were read by immunoSEQ multiplex PCR, and TCRdb kept only the in-frame ones, dropping some. Of fewer than 250,000 clones listed, approximately 84% were seen once; the top ten hold over 0.95%. The CDR3 has 13 amino acids. The V gene end was trimmed by 4 bases and the J gene end by 13 bases; junction bases not matched to a gene: 10. Per germline, CDR1 LGHNA and CDR2 YSLEER. The TCR sequence derives from a man aged 35-49 years with acute or convalescent COVID-19. The source material was peripheral blood. The rearrangement joins TRBV4-3 to TRBJ2-1; 7 bases align to TRBD2. The CDR3 region is CASSPGRGRPQFF. Written as DNA, the CDR3 is TGCGCCAGCAGCCCAGGGAGGGGCAGACCCCAGTTCTTC.